These 18 T cell receptor beta chains came from one sample sequenced in a study of T cell repertoires in cytomegalovirus infection. MiXCR, applied by TCRdb to the reads, yields one record per CDR3 protein. The sample carries 85,000 to 120,000 distinct CDR3 sequences, more than 15% recorded once. Sequenced material: PBMCs. The receptors derive from a human donor in good health (CMV status not recorded). Some clones in this sample may be carry-over from other donors' samples.

This clonotype has at least ten counts. The chain recombines TRBV12-3 or TRBV12-4 with TRBJ1-1; D call uncertain. Trimming took 8 bases from V and 1 from J, leaving 5 bases between them. This CDR3 is built from 11 residues. The CDR3 sequence: CASWGNTEAFF. For the CDR3, the DNA is TGTGCCAGCTGGGGGAACACTGAAGCTTTCTTT.

By proportion, this clonotype is medium-sized. The V gene is TRBV7-2, the J gene TRBJ2-1, with TRBD2 matching 8 bases. The CDR3 loop spans 16 amino acids. V was clipped by 5 bases and J by 0 bases; unmatched bases: 6. Germline values: CDR1 SGHTA, CDR2 FQGNSA. Here the CDR3 reads CASSRAGASSYNEQFF. CDR3 sequence (DNA): TGTGCCAGCAGCCGAGCGGGGGCGAGCTCCTACAATGAGCAGTTCTTC.

At least ten counts were recorded for this clonotype. The gene calls are TRBV12-3 or TRBV12-4 and TRBJ2-3, with unresolved D. V dropped 7 bases and J dropped 1 base, with 12 bases sitting between them. The CDR3 length is 14 residues. The CDR3 nucleotides read TGTGCCAGCAATTTCCTTGGGGGCACAGATACGCAGTATTTT. Translation gives CASNFLGGTDTQYF.

In its sample, this clonotype was seen many times. The V and J genes are TRBV7-2 and TRBJ2-6; TRBD2 matches at 12 bases. The J segment lost 2 bases and the V segment lost 3 bases, leaving 8 bases of the junction unmatched. This CDR3 comprises 19 residues. From germline, CDR1 is SGHTA and CDR2 FQGNSA. The CDR3 spells CASSFRTSGVGAGANVLTF. CDR3 sequence (DNA): TGTGCCAGCAGCTTTCGGACTAGCGGGGTTGGCGCTGGGGCCAACGTCCTGACTTTC.

This clonotype has just a few counts. The J gene is TRBJ2-6, the V gene TRBV7-9, with D possibly being TRBD1 (6 bases). Trimming took off 5 bases at V and 0 bases at J, with 17 bases between the two ends. CDR3 length equals 18 residues. Germline V gives CDR1 SEHNR, CDR2 FQNEAQ (reference sequence). CDR3: CASSPRTAEHSGANVLTF. CDR3 nucleotides: TGTGCCAGCAGCCCCCGGACAGCTGAACACTCTGGGGCCAACGTCCTGACTTTC.

As regards this clonotype: This could be a read error, since a much larger clone is one nucleotide away. CDR3 protein: CSVDTTANLTYEQYF. The CDR3 coding sequence is TGCAGCGTTGATACCACAGCTAACCTGACCTACGAGCAGTACTTC. The chain is built from TRBV29-1 and TRBJ2-7, with unresolved D. The CDR3 extends over 15 amino acids. Germline V gives CDR1 SQVTM, CDR2 ANQGSEA. V lost 3 bases and J 2 bases, leaving 17 bases between the germline ends.

The V and J genes are TRBV28 and TRBJ2-3; 7 bases line up with TRBD2. Germline V gene data show CDR1 as MDHEN and CDR2 as SYDVKM. Losses at the gene ends were 2 bases for V and 0 bases for J; bases not matched to a gene: 2. The CDR3 is 15 residues long. The CDR3 coding sequence is TGTGCCAGCAGTTTAGTCGGGGGGAGCACAGATACGCAGTATTTT. Protein sequence: CASSLVGGSTDTQYF.

This clonotype was seen once. The chain carries TRBV2 and TRBJ1-2; no reliable D call. This CDR3 contains 15 residues. V lost 4 bases and J 6 bases, leaving 18 bases between the germline ends. Germline V gives CDR1 SNHLY, CDR2 FYNNEI. CDR3 sequence: CASSVRGDTEDGYTF. The CDR3 DNA follows: TGTGCCAGCAGTGTGAGAGGAGACACGGAGGATGGCTACACCTTC.

There are many counts of this clonotype. The V and J genes are TRBV6-2 or TRBV6-3 and TRBJ2-1; 7 bases are shared with TRBD1. The CDR3 totals 18 residues. V was clipped by 6 bases and J by 2 bases; unmatched bases: 16. In germline, CDR1 is MNHEY, CDR2 SVGEGT. As DNA, the CDR3 is TGTGCCAGCAGCCAGCCGGACAGGCAGGTAATCCCCTACAATGAGCAGTTCTTC. This gives the protein CASSQPDRQVIPYNEQFF.

This clonotype was detected many times. The rearrangement links TRBV7-2 to TRBJ2-7, with D possibly being TRBD1 (6 bases). The CDR3 length is 14 residues. CDR1 and CDR2 from the germline V gene are SGHTA and FQGNSA. V lost 4 bases and J 4 bases, leaving 14 bases between the germline ends. The CDR3 nucleotides read TGTGCCAGCAGCTCACAGGGCCACTCTTACGAGCAGTACTTC. This gives the protein CASSSQGHSYEQYF. Based on the CDR3 plus reference TRBV7-2 and TRBJ2-7, the full variable domain is GAGVSQSPSNKVTEKGKDVELRCDPISGHTALYWYRQSLGQGLEFLIYFQGNSAPDKSGLPSDRFSAERTGGSVSTLTIQRTQQEDSAVYLCASSSQGHSYEQYFGPGTRLTVT.

This clonotype was picked up many times. The gene calls are TRBV6-6 and TRBJ1-6; D call uncertain. The V end lost 5 bases, the J end lost 10 bases, and 12 bases lay between the germline ends. CDR3 size: 13 residues. From germline, CDR1 is MNHNY and CDR2 SVGAGI (reference sequence). Written as DNA, the CDR3 is TGTGCCAGCAGTCTCGACGGAGACTCACCCCTCCACTTT. It yields the protein CASSLDGDSPLHF.

A note on this clonotype: A read error is possible here, since a much larger clone lies one base away. This chain uses TRBV20-1 with TRBJ1-6; 9 nucleotides align to TRBD1. The CDR3 has 14 residues. Unmatched junction bases numbered 7, after V lost 3 bases and J lost 10 bases. In germline, CDR1 is DFQATT, CDR2 SNEGSKA (reference sequence). The CDR3 DNA is TGCAGTGCTAGGTTCGGGACAGGGATCTCACCCCTCCACTTT. Protein: CSARFGTGISPLHF.

This clonotype was found a few times. The chain is built from TRBV25-1 and TRBJ1-3; perhaps TRBD1 as D (5 bases). Deletions cut 6 bases from V and 0 bases from J, with 12 bases between. This CDR3 spans 15 amino acids. Germline V gives CDR1 MGHDK, CDR2 SYGVNS. CDR3 sequence (DNA): TGTGCCAGCAGCTATCCAGGGACCTCTGGAAACACCATATATTTT. This gives the protein CASSYPGTSGNTIYF.

The chain recombines TRBV7-2 with TRBJ1-4; D is unresolved. This CDR3 region has 15 residues. Per the germline V gene, CDR1 is SGHTA and CDR2 is FQGNSA. V was trimmed by 2 bases and J by 8 bases, leaving 15 bases between them. Written as DNA, the CDR3 is TGTGCCAGCAGCTTAAGGAGGATGCCTAGGGAAAAACTGTTTTTT. Its protein is CASSLRRMPREKLFF.

In this sample, this clonotype turned up many times. V gene TRBV19 combines with J gene TRBJ1-1, with 7 bases aligning to TRBD1. V shed 3 bases, J shed 5 bases, and the junction held 6 bases outside the gene matches. This CDR3 contains 14 residues. CDR1 and CDR2 from the germline V gene are LNHDA and SQIVND (reference sequence). The DNA of the CDR3 is TGTGCCAGTAGTATCGGAGGGGGCTGGACTGAAGCTTTCTTT. Protein: CASSIGGGWTEAFF.

In its sample, this clonotype was seen a few times. The chain uses TRBV28 and TRBJ1-4, with TRBD1 matching 8 bases. Per germline, CDR1 MDHEN and CDR2 SYDVKM. V dropped 6 bases and J dropped 3; count of bases not matched to a gene: 6. The CDR3 runs 15 residues. The CDR3 nucleotides read TGTGCCAGCAGCCCCCGGGACAGGCCTAATGAAAAACTGTTTTTT. Protein product: CASSPRDRPNEKLFF.

This chain links TRBV11-3 with TRBJ1-2; TRBD1 agrees at 7 bases. Germline lookup yields CDR1 SGHNT and CDR2 YENEEA. CDR3 length: 16 amino acids. The V gene end was trimmed by 3 bases and the J gene end by 4 bases; junction bases not matched to a gene: 11. CDR3 protein: CASSLGTEEISYGYTF. In DNA, the CDR3 is TGTGCCAGCAGCTTGGGGACAGAGGAGATTAGCTATGGCTACACCTTC.

This clonotype was recorded many times. The CDR3 bases are TGTGCCAGCAGCCCGGGACAGCAAGAGACCCAGTACTTC. As protein: CASSPGQQETQYF. This chain joins TRBV7-8 and TRBJ2-5, with 7 nucleotides matching TRBD1. The germline V gene has CDR1 SGHVS and CDR2 FQNEAQ. The CDR3 spans 13 residues. Trimming cost V 5 bases and J 2 bases; bases outside gene matches: 2.